These 2 T cell receptor beta chains came from one sample sequenced in a study of beta chain features in type 1 diabetes. Every isolated RNA sample was fully reverse transcribed, so sequencing captured expressed TCRB transcripts. Measured with immunoSEQ multiplex PCR; TCRdb has only the in-frame clones, and not every one. This repertoire shows under 300,000 clones, 25% to 35% found once; its top ten account for approximately 4%. The sequencing sample was made of central memory CD4+ T cells from blood. These receptors all come from a man aged 25-45 years in good health.

This clone has a handful of counts. This chain links TRBV14 with TRBJ2-5; TRBD2 might be the D (6 bases). This CDR3 has 13 amino acids. V was trimmed by 5 bases and J by 5 bases, leaving 12 bases between them. The germline CDR1 and CDR2 sequences are SGHDN and FVKESK. The CDR3 sequence: CASSSREAETQYF. DNA for the CDR3: TGTGCCAGCAGCAGCAGGGAGGCTGAGACCCAGTACTTC.

Only a few counts were recorded for this clone. This sequence joins TRBV20-1 and TRBJ2-1; D remains ambiguous. Germline V lookup: CDR1 DFQATT, CDR2 SNEGSKA (reference sequence). The CDR3 runs to 11 residues. The V and J ends lost 4 bases and 5 bases respectively, with 6 bases between them. CDR3: CSAIRNNEQFF. Here the CDR3 DNA reads TGCAGTGCTATACGGAACAATGAGCAGTTCTTC.